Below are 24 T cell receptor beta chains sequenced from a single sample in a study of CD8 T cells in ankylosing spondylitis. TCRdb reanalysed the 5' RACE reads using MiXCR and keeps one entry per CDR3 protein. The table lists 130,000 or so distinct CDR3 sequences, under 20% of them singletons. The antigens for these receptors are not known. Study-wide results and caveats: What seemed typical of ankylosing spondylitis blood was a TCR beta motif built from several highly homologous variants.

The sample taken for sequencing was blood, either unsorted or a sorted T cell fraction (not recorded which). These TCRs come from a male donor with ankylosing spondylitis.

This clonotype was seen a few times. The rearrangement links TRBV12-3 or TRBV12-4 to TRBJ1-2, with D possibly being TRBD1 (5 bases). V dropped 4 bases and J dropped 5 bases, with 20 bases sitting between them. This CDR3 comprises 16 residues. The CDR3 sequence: CASSSGLMGGLYGYTF. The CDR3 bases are TGTGCCAGCAGTTCAGGGCTGATGGGGGGGTTATATGGCTACACCTTC.

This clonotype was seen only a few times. As DNA, the CDR3 is TGTGCCAGCAGCCCAGGTGGTGTCCCTGCTAGCAATCAGCCCCAGCATTTT. Translating it yields CASSPGGVPASNQPQHF. V usage is TRBV27 and J usage is TRBJ1-5; D not resolved. Germline loops: CDR1 MNHEY, CDR2 SMNVEV (reference sequence). Trimming took off 6 bases at V and 0 bases at J, with 18 bases between the two ends. This CDR3 is built from 17 residues.

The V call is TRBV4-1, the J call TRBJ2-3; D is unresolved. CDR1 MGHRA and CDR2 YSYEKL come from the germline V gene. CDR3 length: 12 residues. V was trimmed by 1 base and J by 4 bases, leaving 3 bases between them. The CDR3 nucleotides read TGCGCCAGCAGCCAAGGCGCAGATACGCAGTATTTT. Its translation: CASSQGADTQYF.

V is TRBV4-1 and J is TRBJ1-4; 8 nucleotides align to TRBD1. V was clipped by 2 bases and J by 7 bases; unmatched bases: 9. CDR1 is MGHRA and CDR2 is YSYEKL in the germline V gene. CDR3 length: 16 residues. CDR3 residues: CASSQSPGGAGEKLFF. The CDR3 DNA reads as TGCGCCAGCAGCCAAAGCCCAGGGGGCGCGGGTGAAAAACTGTTTTTT.

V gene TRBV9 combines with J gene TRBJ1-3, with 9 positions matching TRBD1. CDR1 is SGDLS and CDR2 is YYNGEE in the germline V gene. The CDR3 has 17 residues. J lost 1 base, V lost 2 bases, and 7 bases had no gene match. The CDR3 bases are TGTGCCAGCAGCGTGGGACAGGGTCTTGGGTCTGGAAACACCATATATTTT. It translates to CASSVGQGLGSGNTIYF. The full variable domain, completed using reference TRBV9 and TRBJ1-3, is DSGVTQTPKHLITATGQRVTLRCSPRSGDLSVYWYQQSLDQGLQFLIQYYNGEERAKGNILERFSAQQFPDLHSELNLSSLELGDSALYFCASSVGQGLGSGNTIYFGEGSWLTVV.

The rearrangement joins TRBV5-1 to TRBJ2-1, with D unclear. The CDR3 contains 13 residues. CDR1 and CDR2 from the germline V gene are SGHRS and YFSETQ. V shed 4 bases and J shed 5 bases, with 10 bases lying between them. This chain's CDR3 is CASSITNHNEQFF. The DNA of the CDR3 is TGCGCCAGCAGCATCACTAACCACAATGAGCAGTTCTTC.

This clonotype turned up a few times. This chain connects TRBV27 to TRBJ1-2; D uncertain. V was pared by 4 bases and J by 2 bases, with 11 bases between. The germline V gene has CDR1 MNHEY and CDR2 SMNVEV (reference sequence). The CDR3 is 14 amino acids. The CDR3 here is CASSYGQANYGYTF. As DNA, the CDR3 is TGTGCCAGCAGTTATGGGCAAGCAAACTATGGCTACACCTTC.

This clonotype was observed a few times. CDR3 sequence reads: CASSNVAGTITDTQYF. The CDR3 nucleotides read TGTGCCAGCAGCAATGTGGCAGGGACAATCACAGATACGCAGTATTTT. This chain uses TRBV9 with TRBJ2-3; maybe TRBD1 (6 bases). Germline lookup yields CDR1 SGDLS and CDR2 YYNGEE. The CDR3 contains 16 residues. The V end was cut by 4 bases, the J end by 2 bases, with 17 bases between.

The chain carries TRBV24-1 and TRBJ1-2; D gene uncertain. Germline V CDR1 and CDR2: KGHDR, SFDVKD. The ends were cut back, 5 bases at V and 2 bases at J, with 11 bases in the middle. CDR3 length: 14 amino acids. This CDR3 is CATSASGRNYGYTF. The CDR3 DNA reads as TGTGCCACCAGTGCCTCGGGGAGGAACTATGGCTACACCTTC.

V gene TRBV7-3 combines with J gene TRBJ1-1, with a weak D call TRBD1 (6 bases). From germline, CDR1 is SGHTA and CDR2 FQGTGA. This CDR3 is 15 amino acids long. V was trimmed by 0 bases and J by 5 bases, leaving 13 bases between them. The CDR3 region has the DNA TGTGCCAGCAGCTTAACCGGCGGCAGGGGAACTGAAGCTTTCTTT. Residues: CASSLTGGRGTEAFF.

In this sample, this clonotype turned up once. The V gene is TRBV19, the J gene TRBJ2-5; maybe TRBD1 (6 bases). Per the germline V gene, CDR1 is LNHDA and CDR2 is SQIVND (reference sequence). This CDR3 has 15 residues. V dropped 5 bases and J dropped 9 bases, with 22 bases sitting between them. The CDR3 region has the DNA TGTGCCAGTAGTTCCCGGGACATATATCCGCTGTCCCAGTACTTC. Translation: CASSSRDIYPLSQYF.

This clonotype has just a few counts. In nucleotides, the CDR3 is TGTGCCGGAGGGGGTAACACTGAAGCTTTCTTT. Its protein is CAGGGNTEAFF. V is TRBV2 and J is TRBJ1-1; weak D call: TRBD1 (6 bases). Germline CDR1 SNHLY, CDR2 FYNNEI. V shed 11 bases and J shed 2 bases, with 9 bases lying between them. CDR3 length: 11 amino acids.

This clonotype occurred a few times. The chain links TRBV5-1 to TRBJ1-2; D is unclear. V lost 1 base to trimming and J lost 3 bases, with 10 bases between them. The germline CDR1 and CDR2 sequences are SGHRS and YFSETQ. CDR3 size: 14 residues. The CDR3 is CASSLSNLDYGYTF. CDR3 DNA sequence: TGCGCCAGCAGCTTGTCCAATCTCGACTATGGCTACACCTTC.

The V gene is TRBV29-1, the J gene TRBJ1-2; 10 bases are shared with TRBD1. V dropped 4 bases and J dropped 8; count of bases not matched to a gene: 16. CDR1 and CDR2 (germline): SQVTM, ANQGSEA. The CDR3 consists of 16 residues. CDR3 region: CSVVETGGVGVRGYTF. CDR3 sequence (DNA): TGCAGCGTTGTAGAGACAGGGGGCGTGGGAGTGAGGGGCTACACCTTC.

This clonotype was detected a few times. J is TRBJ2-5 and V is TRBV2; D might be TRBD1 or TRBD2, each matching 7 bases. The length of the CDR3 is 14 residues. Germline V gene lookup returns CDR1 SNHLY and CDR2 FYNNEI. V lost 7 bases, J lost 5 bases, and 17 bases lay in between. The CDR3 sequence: CASNPAGGGETQYF. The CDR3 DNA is TGTGCCAGCAACCCGGCAGGGGGAGGGGAGACCCAGTACTTC.

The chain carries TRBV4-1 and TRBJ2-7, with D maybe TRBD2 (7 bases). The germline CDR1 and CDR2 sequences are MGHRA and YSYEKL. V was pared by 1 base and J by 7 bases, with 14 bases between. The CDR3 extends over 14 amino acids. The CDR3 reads CASSQAGGRWEQYF. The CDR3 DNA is TGCGCCAGCAGCCAAGCCGGGGGGCGGTGGGAGCAGTACTTC.

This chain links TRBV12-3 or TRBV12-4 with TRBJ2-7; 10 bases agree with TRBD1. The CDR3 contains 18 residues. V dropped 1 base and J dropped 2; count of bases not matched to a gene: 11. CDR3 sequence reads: CASSLEGTGASDAYEQYF. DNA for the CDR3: TGTGCCAGCAGTTTAGAGGGGACAGGGGCCTCCGACGCCTACGAGCAGTACTTC.

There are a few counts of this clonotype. CDR3 coding DNA: TGTGCCAGCAGTTTACGGGCCACCCACTACAATGAGCAGTTCTTC. Protein product: CASSLRATHYNEQFF. The chain is built from TRBV27 and TRBJ2-1; D not certain. Per germline, CDR1 MNHEY and CDR2 SMNVEV (reference sequence). This CDR3 comprises 15 residues. V lost 2 bases, J lost 3 bases, and 11 bases lay in between.

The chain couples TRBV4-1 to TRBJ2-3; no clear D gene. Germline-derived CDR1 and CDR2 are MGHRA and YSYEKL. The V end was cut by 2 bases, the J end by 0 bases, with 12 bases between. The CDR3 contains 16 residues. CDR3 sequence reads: CASSQLTASSTDTQYF. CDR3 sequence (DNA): TGCGCCAGCAGCCAATTGACGGCTTCTAGCACAGATACGCAGTATTTT.

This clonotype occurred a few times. The CDR3 sequence: CASRLTGGNSPLHF. As DNA, the CDR3 is TGTGCCAGCCGACTGACAGGGGGTAATTCACCCCTCCACTTT. This chain connects TRBV27 to TRBJ1-6; 9 bases are shared with TRBD1. The length of the CDR3 is 14 residues. V was pared by 8 bases and J by 6 bases, with 5 bases of the junction left unmatched. Germline V lookup: CDR1 MNHEY, CDR2 SMNVEV (reference sequence).

CDR3 amino acids: CASSDGDRAYGYTF. The DNA of the CDR3 is TGTGCCAGCAGTGACGGGGACAGGGCCTATGGCTACACCTTC. The chain carries TRBV21-1 and TRBJ1-2; the table's D call TRBD1 went unverified against the DNA. TRBV21-1 has pseudogene status. The CDR3 is 14 amino acids.

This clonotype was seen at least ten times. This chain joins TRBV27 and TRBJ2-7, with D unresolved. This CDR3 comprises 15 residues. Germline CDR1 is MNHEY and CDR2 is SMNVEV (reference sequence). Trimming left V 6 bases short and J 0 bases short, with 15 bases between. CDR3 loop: CASSPWTASSYEQYF. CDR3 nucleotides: TGTGCCAGCAGCCCCTGGACCGCAAGCTCCTACGAGCAGTACTTC.

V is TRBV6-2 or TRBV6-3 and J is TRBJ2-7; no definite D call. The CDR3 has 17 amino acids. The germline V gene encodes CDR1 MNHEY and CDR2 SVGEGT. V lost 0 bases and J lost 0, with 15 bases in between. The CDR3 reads CASSYSVGLSPSYEQYF. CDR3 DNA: TGTGCCAGCAGTTACTCAGTGGGATTGTCGCCCTCCTACGAGCAGTACTTC.

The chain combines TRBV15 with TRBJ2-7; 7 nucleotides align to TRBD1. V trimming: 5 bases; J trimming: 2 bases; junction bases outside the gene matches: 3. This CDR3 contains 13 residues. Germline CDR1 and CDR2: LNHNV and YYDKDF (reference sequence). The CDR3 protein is CATSSGQTYEQYF. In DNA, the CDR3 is TGTGCCACCAGCTCGGGACAGACCTACGAGCAGTACTTC.